This T cell receptor beta chain was observed in a study of vaccination and CD4 T cells after COVID-19. Background on the study: Post-vaccine sample collection happened at a median of approximately 10 weeks after dose two, ranging 14 to 241. Investigators stimulated cells with overlapping spike peptides drawn from SARS-CoV-2, HCoV-NL63, HCoV-OC43 and HCoV-229E.

This clonotype was recorded a few times. Its antigen is currently unknown. The V gene lost 4 bases and the J gene lost 0 bases, with 13 bases spanning the gap. CDR3 length: 15 amino acids. The germline V gene has CDR1 SGHVS and CDR2 FNYEAQ. The Oncomine TCR Beta short-read assay was applied to DNA of cultured CD4+ T cells. Each CDR3 protein gets one entry after TCRdb re-called the PCR reads with MiXCR. The repertoire consists of approximately 10,000 distinct CDR3 sequences, with 34% occurring once and the leading ten covering about 32%. Broader study findings: Recorded median SARS-CoV-2-reactive clonotype numbers increased from approximately 21 to 40 without reaching significance.

Treatment defined: roughly 10-day PBMC culture with coronavirus spike peptide pools or control peptides (ViraFEST assay). The unexposed donor provided CD4+ T cells, which were taken before the COVID-19 pandemic (2011-2018). Subject to cell availability, CD4+ T cells from unexposed donors were probed with SARS-CoV-2 S/N and four cold-coronavirus spikes. The V call is TRBV7-6, the J call TRBJ2-7, with D tentatively TRBD2 (6 bases). Sequenced input: CD4+ T cells from blood, cultured in vitro. The sequence was collected from a human donor in good health. This CDR3 is CASSSPMGGSYEQYF. CDR3 nucleotides: TGTGCCAGCAGCTCGCCGATGGGGGGCTCCTACGAGCAGTACTTC.